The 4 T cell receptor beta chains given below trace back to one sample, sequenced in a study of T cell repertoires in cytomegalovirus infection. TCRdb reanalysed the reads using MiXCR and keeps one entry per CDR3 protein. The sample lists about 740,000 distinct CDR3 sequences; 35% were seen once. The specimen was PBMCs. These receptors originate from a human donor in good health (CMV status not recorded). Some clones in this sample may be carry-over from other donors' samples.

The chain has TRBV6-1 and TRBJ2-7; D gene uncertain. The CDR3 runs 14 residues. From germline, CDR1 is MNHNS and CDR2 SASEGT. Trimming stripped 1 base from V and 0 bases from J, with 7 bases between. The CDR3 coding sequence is TGTGCCAGCAGTGAAGAGGGATTCTCCTACGAGCAGTACTTC. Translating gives CASSEEGFSYEQYF.

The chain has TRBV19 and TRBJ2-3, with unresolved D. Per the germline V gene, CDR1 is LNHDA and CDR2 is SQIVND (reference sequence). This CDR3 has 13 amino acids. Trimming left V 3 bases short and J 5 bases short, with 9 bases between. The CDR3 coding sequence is TGTGCCAGTAGTATCCGGGTTGTAGATACGCAGTATTTT. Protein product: CASSIRVVDTQYF.

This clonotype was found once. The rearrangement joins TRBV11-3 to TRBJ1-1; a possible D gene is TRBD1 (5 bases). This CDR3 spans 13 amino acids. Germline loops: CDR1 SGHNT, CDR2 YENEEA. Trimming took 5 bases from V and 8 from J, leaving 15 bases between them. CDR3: CASSQGTLFEAFF. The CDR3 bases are TGTGCCAGCAGCCAAGGGACCTTATTCGAAGCTTTCTTT.

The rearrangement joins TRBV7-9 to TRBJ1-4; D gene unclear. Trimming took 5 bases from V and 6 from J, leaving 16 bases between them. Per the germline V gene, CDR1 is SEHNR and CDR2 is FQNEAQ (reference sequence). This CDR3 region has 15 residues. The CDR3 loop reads CASSPYLYGDEKLFF. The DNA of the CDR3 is TGTGCCAGCAGCCCTTATCTATATGGAGATGAAAAACTGTTTTTT.